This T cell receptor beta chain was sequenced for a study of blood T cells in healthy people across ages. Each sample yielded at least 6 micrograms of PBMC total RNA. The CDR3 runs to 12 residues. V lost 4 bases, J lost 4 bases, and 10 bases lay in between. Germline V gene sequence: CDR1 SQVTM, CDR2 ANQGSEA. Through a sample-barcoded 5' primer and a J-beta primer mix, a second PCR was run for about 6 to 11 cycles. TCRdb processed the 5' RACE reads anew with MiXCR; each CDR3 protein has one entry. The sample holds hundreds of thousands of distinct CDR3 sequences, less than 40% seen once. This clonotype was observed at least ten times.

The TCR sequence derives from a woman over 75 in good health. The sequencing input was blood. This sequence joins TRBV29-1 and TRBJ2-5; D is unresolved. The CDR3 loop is CSVGEVRETQYF. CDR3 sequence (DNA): TGCAGCGTTGGAGAGGTCCGAGAGACCCAGTACTTC.